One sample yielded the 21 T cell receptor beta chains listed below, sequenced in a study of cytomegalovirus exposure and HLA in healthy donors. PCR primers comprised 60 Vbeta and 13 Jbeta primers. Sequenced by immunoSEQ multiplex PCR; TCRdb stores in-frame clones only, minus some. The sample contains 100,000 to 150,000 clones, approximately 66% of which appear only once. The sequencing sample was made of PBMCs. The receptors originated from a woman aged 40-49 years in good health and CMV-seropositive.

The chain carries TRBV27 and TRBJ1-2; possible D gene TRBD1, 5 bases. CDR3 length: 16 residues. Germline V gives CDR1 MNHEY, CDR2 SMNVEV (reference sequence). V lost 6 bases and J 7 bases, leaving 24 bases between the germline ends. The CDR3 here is CASSTLGGRAIRGYTF. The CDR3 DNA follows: TGTGCCAGCAGCACATTGGGAGGCAGGGCAATTCGTGGCTACACCTTC.

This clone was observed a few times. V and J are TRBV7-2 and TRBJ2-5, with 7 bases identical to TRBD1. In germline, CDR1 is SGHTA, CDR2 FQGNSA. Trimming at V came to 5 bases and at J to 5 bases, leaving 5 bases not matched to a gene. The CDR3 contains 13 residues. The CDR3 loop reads CASSVTGDETQYF. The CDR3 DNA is TGTGCCAGCAGCGTCACAGGGGATGAGACCCAGTACTTC.

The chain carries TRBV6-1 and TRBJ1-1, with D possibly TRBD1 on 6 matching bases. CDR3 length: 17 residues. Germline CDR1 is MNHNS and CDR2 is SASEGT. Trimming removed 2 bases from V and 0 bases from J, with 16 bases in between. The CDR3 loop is CASSEQGGGILNTEAFF. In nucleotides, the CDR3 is TGTGCCAGCAGTGAACAGGGTGGGGGCATATTGAACACTGAAGCTTTCTTT.

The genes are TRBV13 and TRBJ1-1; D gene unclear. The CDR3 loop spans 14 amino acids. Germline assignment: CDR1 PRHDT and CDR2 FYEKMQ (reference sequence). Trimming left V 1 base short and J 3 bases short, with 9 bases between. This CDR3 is CASSLEAGHTEAFF. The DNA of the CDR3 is TGTGCCAGCAGCTTAGAGGCGGGCCACACTGAAGCTTTCTTT.

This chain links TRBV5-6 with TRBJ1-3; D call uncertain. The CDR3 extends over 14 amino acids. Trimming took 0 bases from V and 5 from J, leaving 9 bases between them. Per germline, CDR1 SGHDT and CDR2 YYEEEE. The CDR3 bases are TGTGCCAGCAGCTTGGTCGCAGGCAGAAACACCATATATTTT. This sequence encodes CASSLVAGRNTIYF. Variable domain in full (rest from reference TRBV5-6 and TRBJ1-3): DAGVTQSPTHLIKTRGQQVTLRCSPKSGHDTVSWYQQALGQGPQFIFQYYEEEERQRGNFPDRFSGHQFPNYSSELNVNALLLGDSALYLCASSLVAGRNTIYFGEGSWLTVV.

CDR3 DNA: TGTGCCAGCAGTGGTCTGGCTGGTGAGCAGTTCTTC. This codes for CASSGLAGEQFF. The chain employs TRBV28 and TRBJ2-1; D remains ambiguous. V gave up 5 bases and J gave up 9 bases, with 11 bases separating them. The CDR3 has 12 amino acids. CDR1 and CDR2 from the germline V gene are MDHEN and SYDVKM.

CDR3 sequence: CASSDRTNQPQHF. The DNA of the CDR3 is TGTGCCAGTAGTGACCGGACAAACCAGCCCCAGCATTTT. The V call is TRBV19, the J call TRBJ1-5, with D possibly matching TRBD1 (5 bases). CDR1 and CDR2 from the germline V gene are LNHDA and SQIVND (reference sequence). The CDR3 is 13 residues long. V lost 5 bases to trimming and J lost 7 bases, with 12 bases between them.

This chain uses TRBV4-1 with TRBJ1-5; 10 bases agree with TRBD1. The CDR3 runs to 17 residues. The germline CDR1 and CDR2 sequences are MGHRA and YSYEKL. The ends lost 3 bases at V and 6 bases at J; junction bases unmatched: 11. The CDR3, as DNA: TGCGCCAGCAGCCACTCCCCCGGACAGGGGGATGGTCAGCCCCAGCATTTT. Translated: CASSHSPGQGDGQPQHF.

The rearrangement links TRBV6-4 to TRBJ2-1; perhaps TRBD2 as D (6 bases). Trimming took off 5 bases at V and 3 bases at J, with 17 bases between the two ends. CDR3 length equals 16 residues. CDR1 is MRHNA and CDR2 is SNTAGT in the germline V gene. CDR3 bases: TGTGCCAGCAGTCACGTTGGGGGGACCCTCTACAATGAGCAGTTCTTC. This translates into CASSHVGGTLYNEQFF.

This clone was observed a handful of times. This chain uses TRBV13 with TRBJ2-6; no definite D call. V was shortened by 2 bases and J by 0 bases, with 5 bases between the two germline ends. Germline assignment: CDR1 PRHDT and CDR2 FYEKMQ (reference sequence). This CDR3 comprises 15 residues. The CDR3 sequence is CASSLKRSGANVLTF. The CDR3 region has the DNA TGTGCCAGCAGCTTAAAGCGCTCTGGGGCCAACGTCCTGACTTTC.

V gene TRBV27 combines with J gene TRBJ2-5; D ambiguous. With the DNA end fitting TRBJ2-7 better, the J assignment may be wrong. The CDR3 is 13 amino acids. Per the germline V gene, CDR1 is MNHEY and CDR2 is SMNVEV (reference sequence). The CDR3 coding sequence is TGTGCCAGCGCATCCCGTCGTCGCTACGAGCAGTACTTC. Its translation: CASASRRRYEQYF.

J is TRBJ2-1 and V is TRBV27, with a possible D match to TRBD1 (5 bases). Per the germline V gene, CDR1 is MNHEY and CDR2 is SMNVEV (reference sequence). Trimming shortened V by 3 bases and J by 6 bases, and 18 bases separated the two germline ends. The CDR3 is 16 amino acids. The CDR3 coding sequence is TGTGCCAGCAGTTTCTTTCAGGGCACACCGGGCAATGAGCAGTTCTTC. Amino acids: CASSFFQGTPGNEQFF.

The CDR3 protein is CASSFHWGVGSNEKLFF. The CDR3 DNA reads TGTGCCAGCAGCTTTCACTGGGGGGTTGGTAGTAATGAAAAACTGTTTTTT. The rearrangement links TRBV7-9 to TRBJ1-4; possibly TRBD1 for D (5 bases). The CDR3 is made up of 17 amino acids. The V end lost 3 bases, the J end lost 4 bases, and 18 bases lay between the germline ends. Germline CDR1 SEHNR, CDR2 FQNEAQ (reference sequence).

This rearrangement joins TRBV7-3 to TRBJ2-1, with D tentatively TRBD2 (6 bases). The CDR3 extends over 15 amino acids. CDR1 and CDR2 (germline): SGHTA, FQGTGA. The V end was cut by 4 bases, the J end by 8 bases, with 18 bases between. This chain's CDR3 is CASSSYLRRGDEQFF. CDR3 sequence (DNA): TGTGCCAGCAGCTCCTATCTCCGGAGGGGCGATGAGCAGTTCTTC.

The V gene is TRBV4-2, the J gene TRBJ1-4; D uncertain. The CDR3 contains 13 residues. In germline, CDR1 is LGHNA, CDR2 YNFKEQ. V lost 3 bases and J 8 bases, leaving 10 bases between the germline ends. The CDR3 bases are TGTGCCAGCAGCCAGGGCGTGGAAGAAAAACTGTTTTTT. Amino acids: CASSQGVEEKLFF.

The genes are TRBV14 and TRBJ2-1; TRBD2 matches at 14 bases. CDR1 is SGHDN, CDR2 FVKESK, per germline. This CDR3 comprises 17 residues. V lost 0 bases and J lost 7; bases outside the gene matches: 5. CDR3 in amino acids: CASSQEVGLAGVNEQFF. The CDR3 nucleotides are TGTGCCAGCAGCCAAGAGGTGGGACTAGCGGGAGTAAATGAGCAGTTCTTC.

CDR3 in DNA: TGTGCCAGCAGCTTAGGACAATTTAATGAAAAACTGTTTTTT. Encoded protein: CASSLGQFNEKLFF. This rearrangement joins TRBV11-2 to TRBJ1-4; D is ambiguous. The V end was cut by 1 base, the J end by 4 bases, with 7 bases between. CDR1 and CDR2 from the germline V gene are SGHAT and FQNNGV. This CDR3 has 14 residues.

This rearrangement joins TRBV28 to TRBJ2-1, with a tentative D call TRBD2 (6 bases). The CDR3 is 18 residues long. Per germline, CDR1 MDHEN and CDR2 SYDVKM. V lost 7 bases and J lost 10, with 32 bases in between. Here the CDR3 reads CASTPPGTSGADHKEQFF. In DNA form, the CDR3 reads TGTGCCAGCACTCCCCCAGGGACTTCAGGAGCAGACCATAAGGAGCAGTTCTTC.

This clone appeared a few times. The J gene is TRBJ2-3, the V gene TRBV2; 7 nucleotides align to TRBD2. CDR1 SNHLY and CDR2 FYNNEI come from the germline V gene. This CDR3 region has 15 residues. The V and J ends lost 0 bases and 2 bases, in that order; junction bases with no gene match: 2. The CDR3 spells CASSEAKRDTDTQYF. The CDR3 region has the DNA TGTGCCAGCAGTGAAGCCAAGCGGGACACAGATACGCAGTATTTT.

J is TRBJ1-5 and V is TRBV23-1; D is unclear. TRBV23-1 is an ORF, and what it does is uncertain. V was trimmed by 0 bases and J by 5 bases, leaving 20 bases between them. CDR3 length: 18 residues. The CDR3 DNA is TGCGCCAGCAGTCAATCCTGCAGAAACAACCACCCCGATCAGCCCCAGCATTTT. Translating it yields CASSQSCRNNHPDQPQHF.

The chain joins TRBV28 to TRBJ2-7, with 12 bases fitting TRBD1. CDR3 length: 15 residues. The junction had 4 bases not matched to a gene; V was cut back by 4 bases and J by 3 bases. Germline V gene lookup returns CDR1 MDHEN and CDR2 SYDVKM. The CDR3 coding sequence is TGTGCCAGCAGTTCCCGGGACAGGGGGCTCTACGAGCAGTACTTC. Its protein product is CASSSRDRGLYEQYF.